A single sample gave rise to the 23 T cell receptor beta chains below, sequenced in a study of blood T cells in healthy people across ages. A sample-barcoded 5' primer and a J-beta primer mix were used in a second PCR of roughly 7 to 11 cycles. MiXCR, run by TCRdb on the 5' RACE reads, gives a single entry per CDR3 protein. The sample yields under 2 million distinct CDR3 sequences, roughly 32% seen once. The sample consisted of blood. The origin of the receptors is a woman aged 25 to 39 in good health.

The CDR3 coding sequence is TGCAGTGCCTTTACAGTTCAGGGGCATCAGCCCCAGCATTTT. This gives the protein CSAFTVQGHQPQHF. The chain links TRBV20-1 to TRBJ1-5; D is possibly TRBD1 (6 bases). V was shortened by 6 bases and J by 5 bases, with 17 bases between the two germline ends. The V gene's germline CDR1 is DFQATT and CDR2 SNEGSKA (reference sequence). The length of the CDR3 is 14 residues.

The rearrangement uses TRBV20-1 and TRBJ1-5; D remains unclear. The V gene's germline CDR1 is DFQATT and CDR2 SNEGSKA (reference sequence). Deletions cut 5 bases from V and 0 bases from J, with 14 bases between. This CDR3 is built from 15 residues. The chain's CDR3 is CSAALAATSNQPQHF. The CDR3 DNA is TGCAGTGCTGCCCTTGCAGCTACTAGCAATCAGCCCCAGCATTTT.

The table lists this clonotype with a few counts. The V and J genes are TRBV29-1 and TRBJ2-2, with D perhaps TRBD2 (5 bases). V lost 6 bases to trimming and J lost 5 bases, with 10 bases between them. This CDR3 region has 12 residues. The germline V gene encodes CDR1 SQVTM and CDR2 ANQGSEA. The DNA for the CDR3 is TGCAGCGTCGCGCTAGCAACCGGGGAGCTGTTTTTT. It specifies CSVALATGELFF.

The rearrangement joins TRBV7-9 to TRBJ1-4; 8 bases agree with TRBD1. CDR1 and CDR2 (germline): SEHNR, FQNEAQ (reference sequence). CDR3 length: 15 amino acids. V shed 4 bases and J 8 bases; nucleotides not matched to a gene: 9. The CDR3 DNA reads as TGTGCCAGCAGCTCCTTCGGACAGGGAGAGGAAAAACTGTTTTTT. It yields the protein CASSSFGQGEEKLFF.

V is TRBV6-1 and J is TRBJ2-5; maybe TRBD1 (5 bases). This CDR3 is 17 amino acids long. Germline CDR1 is MNHNS and CDR2 is SASEGT. The V and J ends lost 5 bases and 0 bases respectively, with 19 bases between them. Here the CDR3 DNA reads TGTGCCAGCAGTAAAATTACCAAGGACACCTACCAAGAGACCCAGTACTTC. This sequence encodes CASSKITKDTYQETQYF.

The rearrangement links TRBV9 to TRBJ1-2, with TRBD1 matching over 7 bases. There are 15 residues in the CDR3. Germline CDR1 is SGDLS and CDR2 is YYNGEE. V lost 2 bases, J lost 3 bases, and 7 bases stayed unmatched. The DNA for the CDR3 is TGTGCCAGCAGCGTGGGGACAGCTCGGGACTATGGCTACACCTTC. Translation: CASSVGTARDYGYTF.

This chain uses TRBV10-1 with TRBJ1-1, with 9 bases identical to TRBD1. The germline V gene encodes CDR1 WNHNN and CDR2 SYGVQD (reference sequence). The CDR3 is 15 amino acids. The V and J ends lost 0 bases and 4 bases, in that order; junction bases with no gene match: 3. CDR3 protein: CASSESGTGTTEAFF. CDR3 coding DNA: TGCGCCAGCAGTGAGTCAGGGACAGGGACCACTGAAGCTTTCTTT.

This clonotype was seen more than once but under ten times. The CDR3 region is CASTWTSGSYNEQFF. The CDR3 nucleotides read TGTGCCAGCACCTGGACTAGCGGCTCCTACAATGAGCAGTTCTTC. The gene calls are TRBV12-3 or TRBV12-4 and TRBJ2-1, with TRBD2 identical over 10 bases. CDR3 size: 15 residues. V was pared by 7 bases and J by 0 bases, with 3 bases of the junction left unmatched.

A few counts support this clonotype. V gene TRBV7-9 combines with J gene TRBJ2-7; D unresolved. V gave up 7 bases and J gave up 2 bases, with 15 bases separating them. CDR1 is SEHNR, CDR2 FQNEAQ, per germline (reference sequence). CDR3 length: 14 residues. CDR3 in amino acids: CASTTTGGPYEQYF. CDR3 nucleotide sequence: TGTGCCAGCACCACCACCGGCGGACCCTACGAGCAGTACTTC.

This clonotype was counted only a few times. The chain links TRBV9 to TRBJ2-1; D call uncertain. V lost 1 base, J lost 0 bases, and 8 bases lay in between. The CDR3 has 15 residues. Per germline, CDR1 SGDLS and CDR2 YYNGEE. CDR3 residues: CASSVLGNSYNEQFF. CDR3 in DNA: TGTGCCAGCAGCGTACTAGGTAACTCCTACAATGAGCAGTTCTTC.

As regards this clonotype: A junction boundary mismatches the germline segment, possibly from a read error. The chain is built from TRBV7-2 and TRBJ2-7; 11 positions agree with TRBD2. The CDR3 covers 16 residues. From germline, CDR1 is SGHTA and CDR2 FQGNSA. The CDR3 DNA reads as TGTGCCTGCAGCCCTATTAGCGGGGGGGCCCCCTACGAGCAGTACTTC. Its protein is CACSPISGGAPYEQYF.

V usage is TRBV25-1 and J usage is TRBJ2-1, with 8 bases aligning to TRBD2. The V segment lost 1 base and the J segment 2 bases; nucleotides outside the gene matches: 7. This CDR3 contains 17 residues. Germline lookup yields CDR1 MGHDK and CDR2 SYGVNS. In DNA, the CDR3 is TGTGCCAGCAGTGAATCCTTAGGGCGGGGGGCCTACAATGAGCAGTTCTTC. As protein: CASSESLGRGAYNEQFF.

The chain has TRBV7-7 and TRBJ2-3; 12 bases map to TRBD2. CDR3 length equals 16 residues. Germline values: CDR1 SSHAT, CDR2 FNYEAQ (reference sequence). V lost 3 bases to trimming and J lost 4 bases; unmatched junction nucleotides: 5. DNA for the CDR3: TGTGCCAGCAGCTTTGGACTAGCGGGAACCGCAGATACGCAGTATTTT. This sequence encodes CASSFGLAGTADTQYF.

The chain employs TRBV6-6 and TRBJ2-7, with 8 positions matching TRBD2. Germline lookup yields CDR1 MNHNY and CDR2 SVGAGI (reference sequence). The V and J ends lost 6 bases and 3 bases, in that order; junction bases with no gene match: 7. This CDR3 spans 14 amino acids. CDR3 DNA sequence: TGTGCCAGCAGAAACGGGGGGGCTGACTACGAGCAGTACTTC. As protein: CASRNGGADYEQYF.

Worth noting for this clonotype: The germline gene is not matched at one end of the junction; a read error may be the cause. V is TRBV7-9 and J is TRBJ1-1, with TRBD1 identical over 10 bases. The CDR3 is 14 residues long. Germline lookup yields CDR1 SEHNR and CDR2 FQNEAQ (reference sequence). Here the CDR3 DNA reads TGTGTCAGCAGACTGACAGGGGGCAGGACTGAAGCTTTCTTT. Protein: CVSRLTGGRTEAFF.

The sample holds many counts of this clonotype. The chain uses TRBV20-1 and TRBJ2-5; D not resolved. The ends were cut back, 1 base at V and 2 bases at J, with 17 bases in the middle. In germline, CDR1 is DFQATT, CDR2 SNEGSKA (reference sequence). This CDR3 spans 16 amino acids. The CDR3 DNA sequence: TGCAGTGCTAGAGTGATAGGAGACGTTAGGCAAGAGACCCAGTACTTC. It encodes CSARVIGDVRQETQYF.

The chain recombines TRBV5-1 with TRBJ2-5; 8 nucleotides match TRBD2. This CDR3 is 16 amino acids long. CDR1 is SGHRS and CDR2 is YFSETQ in the germline V gene. V trimming: 4 bases; J trimming: 5 bases; junction bases outside the gene matches: 13. The CDR3 spells CASSMYAGTRGETQYF. The CDR3 DNA sequence: TGCGCCAGCAGCATGTACGCCGGGACTAGAGGGGAGACCCAGTACTTC.

The chain couples TRBV10-3 to TRBJ1-5, with TRBD1 matching over 8 bases. Unmatched junction bases numbered 4, after V lost 4 bases and J lost 5 bases. The length of the CDR3 is 14 residues. Per germline, CDR1 ENHRY and CDR2 SYGVKD. CDR3 bases: TGTGCCATCAGTGCGGACAGGGCGCATCAGCCCCAGCATTTT. The encoded protein is CAISADRAHQPQHF.

The chain employs TRBV10-3 and TRBJ2-1, with 10 bases that match TRBD2. The DNA end is more similar to TRBJ2-7, so the J call may be wrong. Germline V lookup: CDR1 ENHRY, CDR2 SYGVKD. The CDR3 consists of 17 residues. The CDR3 bases are TGTGCCATCAGGGGGGTAGCGGGAGGAGTTTTAAGAAATGAGCAGTACTTC. Residues: CAIRGVAGGVLRNEQYF.

This clonotype was picked up a small number of times. The rearrangement joins TRBV9 to TRBJ2-5; 8 nucleotides align to TRBD1. Germline V gives CDR1 SGDLS, CDR2 YYNGEE. The CDR3 consists of 16 residues. V lost 3 bases, J lost 2 bases, and 9 bases stayed unmatched. CDR3 DNA sequence: TGTGCCAGCAGCGCCGACGGACAGGGATGGCAAGAGACCCAGTACTTC. Translated: CASSADGQGWQETQYF.

J is TRBJ1-2 and V is TRBV12-3 or TRBV12-4; 8 bases agree with TRBD1. CDR3 length: 14 amino acids. Germline trimming cut 6 bases from V and 0 bases from J; bases unmatched to any gene: 3. The CDR3 DNA is TGTGCCAGCAGGGGACAGGTTACTAACTATGGCTACACCTTC. Translated: CASRGQVTNYGYTF.

The chain links TRBV7-2 to TRBJ2-1; D tentatively fits TRBD1 or TRBD2 (5 bases each). The CDR3 sequence is 15 residues long. Trimming took off 5 bases at V and 3 bases at J, with 14 bases between the two ends. Per germline, CDR1 SGHTA and CDR2 FQGNSA. CDR3 region: CASSRGTEIYNEQFF. The CDR3 DNA reads TGTGCCAGCAGCAGAGGGACGGAGATCTACAATGAGCAGTTCTTC.

The count of this clonotype is one. The CDR3 sequence: CASSDTGGIGYGYTF. The CDR3 nucleotides read TGTGCCAGCAGTGATACAGGGGGCATCGGCTATGGCTACACCTTC. The chain links TRBV28 to TRBJ1-2, with TRBD1 matching 9 bases. The CDR3 spans 15 residues. Germline values: CDR1 MDHEN, CDR2 SYDVKM. V dropped 5 bases and J dropped 4; count of bases not matched to a gene: 8.